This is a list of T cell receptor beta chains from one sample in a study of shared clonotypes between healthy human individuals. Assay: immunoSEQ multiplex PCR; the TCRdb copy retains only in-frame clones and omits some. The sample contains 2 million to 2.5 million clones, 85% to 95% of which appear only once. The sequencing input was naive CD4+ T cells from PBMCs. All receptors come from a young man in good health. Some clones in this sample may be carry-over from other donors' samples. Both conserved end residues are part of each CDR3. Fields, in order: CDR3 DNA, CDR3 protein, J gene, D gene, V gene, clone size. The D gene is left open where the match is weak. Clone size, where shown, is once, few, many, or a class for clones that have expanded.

CDR3 DNA: TGTGCCAGTAACAGAGGGGGACTAGCGAGAAGTGAGCAGTTCTTC
CDR3 protein: CASNRGGLARSEQFF
J gene: TRBJ2-1
D gene: TRBD2
V gene: TRBV19
clone size: .

CDR3 DNA: TGTGCCAGCAGTGAATCCGGGACAGTCCACTATGGCTACACCTTC
CDR3 protein: CASSESGTVHYGYTF
J gene: TRBJ1-2
D gene: TRBD1
V gene: TRBV2
clone size: .

CDR3 DNA: TGCGCCAGCAGCCGACGGAGACTAGCGCCTAACTCAGGCACAGATACGCAGTATTTT
CDR3 protein: CASSRRRLAPNSGTDTQYF
J gene: TRBJ2-3
D gene: TRBD2
V gene: TRBV5-1
clone size: .

CDR3 DNA: TGTGCCAGCTCGAACAGGGAACCGGGGGAGCAGTACTTC
CDR3 protein: CASSNREPGEQYF
J gene: TRBJ2-7
D gene: .
V gene: TRBV18
clone size: .

CDR3 DNA: TGTGCCTGGTCTGAACACCCTAGGGCCGAGCAGTACTTC
CDR3 protein: CAWSEHPRAEQYF
J gene: TRBJ2-7
D gene: .
V gene: TRBV30
clone size: once

CDR3 DNA: TGTGCCAGTGCTTGGACTAGTCCCTACAATGAGCAGTTCTTC
CDR3 protein: CASAWTSPYNEQFF
J gene: TRBJ2-1
D gene: TRBD2
V gene: TRBV19
clone size: once

CDR3 DNA: TGTGCCAGCAGCTTGGTGTCAGATCTGGTCTATGGCTACACCTTC
CDR3 protein: CASSLVSDLVYGYTF
J gene: TRBJ1-2
D gene: .
V gene: TRBV5-6
clone size: .

CDR3 DNA: TGCGCCAGCAGGGCAGGGGCGAACACCGGGGAGCTGTTTTTT
CDR3 protein: CASRAGANTGELFF
J gene: TRBJ2-2
D gene: .
V gene: TRBV5-1
clone size: .

CDR3 DNA: TGTGCCAGCAGCGACTCACCAGTGGGGCACGCAGATACGCAGTATTTT
CDR3 protein: CASSDSPVGHADTQYF
J gene: TRBJ2-3
D gene: .
V gene: TRBV9
clone size: .

CDR3 DNA: TGCGCCAGCAGCTTGGGGCCTAGCGGGGATAATGAGCAGTTCTTC
CDR3 protein: CASSLGPSGDNEQFF
J gene: TRBJ2-1
D gene: TRBD2
V gene: TRBV5-1
clone size: .

CDR3 DNA: TGTGCCAGCGGCGCAGGAGGGACGGGGGGAACCAACACTGAAGCTTTCTTT
CDR3 protein: CASGAGGTGGTNTEAFF
J gene: TRBJ1-1
D gene: .
V gene: TRBV5-4
clone size: .

CDR3 DNA: TGTGCCACCCCGGGACTAGCGGAAGAGACCCAGTACTTC
CDR3 protein: CATPGLAEETQYF
J gene: TRBJ2-5
D gene: .
V gene: TRBV21-1
clone size: .

CDR3 DNA: TGTGCCAGCAGGCGAAACTACGAGCAGTACTTC
CDR3 protein: CASRRNYEQYF
J gene: TRBJ2-7
D gene: .
V gene: TRBV6-8
clone size: .

CDR3 DNA: TGTGCCAGCAGCTTAAGTAGGGATCAGCCCCAGCATTTT
CDR3 protein: CASSLSRDQPQHF
J gene: TRBJ1-5
D gene: .
V gene: TRBV7-3
clone size: .

CDR3 DNA: TGTGCCAGCAGCGTCCGAGCGGGAGGCTCCTACGAGCAGTACTTC
CDR3 protein: CASSVRAGGSYEQYF
J gene: TRBJ2-7
D gene: TRBD2
V gene: TRBV9
clone size: once

CDR3 DNA: TGTGCCAGCAGCTTAGGTGTCGGGACCGGGGAGCTGTTTTTT
CDR3 protein: CASSLGVGTGELFF
J gene: TRBJ2-2
D gene: .
V gene: TRBV7-3
clone size: .

CDR3 DNA: TGTGCCTCCTCGCGTCGGACAGGAGTTGAAGCTTTCTTT
CDR3 protein: CASSRRTGVEAFF
J gene: TRBJ1-1
D gene: TRBD1
V gene: TRBV19
clone size: .

CDR3 DNA: TGTGCCAGTAGTCAGAACTATGGCTACACCTTC
CDR3 protein: CASSQNYGYTF
J gene: TRBJ1-2
D gene: .
V gene: TRBV19
clone size: .

CDR3 DNA: TGTGCCAGCAGCGCTCGGGACGGCCCCACAGATACGCAGTATTTT
CDR3 protein: CASSARDGPTDTQYF
J gene: TRBJ2-3
D gene: .
V gene: TRBV9
clone size: .

CDR3 DNA: TGTGCCAGCAGCTTACAGGGTTACGAGCAGTACTTC
CDR3 protein: CASSLQGYEQYF
J gene: TRBJ2-7
D gene: .
V gene: TRBV28
clone size: .

CDR3 DNA: TGTGCCAGCAGCATAGGGGGAACCGGGGAGCTGTTTTTT
CDR3 protein: CASSIGGTGELFF
J gene: TRBJ2-2
D gene: .
V gene: TRBV7-9
clone size: .

CDR3 DNA: TGTGCCAGCAGTGGAGGGACTAGTCCTAGCACAGATACGCAGTATTTT
CDR3 protein: CASSGGTSPSTDTQYF
J gene: TRBJ2-3
D gene: TRBD2
V gene: TRBV6-1
clone size: .

CDR3 DNA: TGTGCCAGCAGCTTAGCCGGGGGGCTGACTGAAGCTTTCTTT
CDR3 protein: CASSLAGGLTEAFF
J gene: TRBJ1-1
D gene: .
V gene: TRBV7-9
clone size: .

CDR3 DNA: TGTGCCAGCTCATTACAGACAGGCGCTAACTATGGCTACACCTTC
CDR3 protein: CASSLQTGANYGYTF
J gene: TRBJ1-2
D gene: .
V gene: TRBV18
clone size: .

CDR3 DNA: TGCAGCGTTGAAAAAGACAGGAGAAACTATGGCTACACCTTC
CDR3 protein: CSVEKDRRNYGYTF
J gene: TRBJ1-2
D gene: .
V gene: TRBV29-1
clone size: .

CDR3 DNA: TGTGCCAGCAGCGTAGACCCCGTGGGGCTACCATTTTCCTATGGCTACACCTTC
CDR3 protein: CASSVDPVGLPFSYGYTF
J gene: TRBJ1-2
D gene: .
V gene: TRBV9
clone size: .

CDR3 DNA: TGTGCCAGTAGTATGAGGCAGCTCCAAGAGACCCAGTACTTC
CDR3 protein: CASSMRQLQETQYF
J gene: TRBJ2-5
D gene: .
V gene: TRBV19
clone size: .

CDR3 DNA: TGTGCCAGGGGCAGGGTGAACACTGAAGCTTTCTTT
CDR3 protein: CARGRVNTEAFF
J gene: TRBJ1-1
D gene: .
V gene: TRBV30
clone size: .

CDR3 DNA: TGTGCCAGCAGTGGGGACAGGGGGAATGAGCAGTTCTTC
CDR3 protein: CASSGDRGNEQFF
J gene: TRBJ2-1
D gene: TRBD1
V gene: TRBV2
clone size: few

CDR3 DNA: TGTGCCAGCTCCCAAGGACGCTCCTCTGGGGCCAACGTCCTGACTTTC
CDR3 protein: CASSQGRSSGANVLTF
J gene: TRBJ2-6
D gene: .
V gene: TRBV18
clone size: .

CDR3 DNA: TGCGCCAGCAGCTTTTCGACAGGCGGGAGCACCGGGGAGCTGTTTTTT
CDR3 protein: CASSFSTGGSTGELFF
J gene: TRBJ2-2
D gene: .
V gene: TRBV5-1
clone size: .

CDR3 DNA: TGTGCCAGCAGCGCACGACAGGGTGATCAGCCCCAGCATTTT
CDR3 protein: CASSARQGDQPQHF
J gene: TRBJ1-5
D gene: TRBD1
V gene: TRBV7-6
clone size: .

CDR3 DNA: TGTGCCAGCAGCGCACAGATGAACACTGAAGCTTTCTTT
CDR3 protein: CASSAQMNTEAFF
J gene: TRBJ1-1
D gene: .
V gene: TRBV7-2
clone size: few

CDR3 DNA: TGTGCCAGCAGCTTAGGGGGGGCGGTGAACACCGGGGAGCTGTTTTTT
CDR3 protein: CASSLGGAVNTGELFF
J gene: TRBJ2-2
D gene: .
V gene: TRBV7-2
clone size: .

CDR3 DNA: TGTGCCAGCAGCTTTAGCGGGAGCTCCTACAATGAGCAGTTCTTC
CDR3 protein: CASSFSGSSYNEQFF
J gene: TRBJ2-1
D gene: TRBD2
V gene: TRBV7-3
clone size: .

CDR3 DNA: TGTGCCAGCAGTTTATCGATCGGGGGCGGTGAAAAACTGTTTTTT
CDR3 protein: CASSLSIGGGEKLFF
J gene: TRBJ1-4
D gene: .
V gene: TRBV28
clone size: .

CDR3 DNA: TGTGCCAGCAGAACAGGGGGCAATGAGCAGTTCTTC
CDR3 protein: CASRTGGNEQFF
J gene: TRBJ2-1
D gene: TRBD1
V gene: TRBV28
clone size: .

CDR3 DNA: TGTGCCAGCAGCTTGCGCCCGCGTGACAGGGCTGGAAATGGCTACACCTTC
CDR3 protein: CASSLRPRDRAGNGYTF
J gene: TRBJ1-2
D gene: TRBD1
V gene: TRBV7-3
clone size: .

CDR3 DNA: TGTGCCATCAGTGAGGACGGCAGCTCCTACAATGAGCAGTTCTTC
CDR3 protein: CAISEDGSSYNEQFF
J gene: TRBJ2-1
D gene: .
V gene: TRBV10-3
clone size: .

CDR3 DNA: TGTGTAAGAAGGGAGAACTATGGCTACACCTTC
CDR3 protein: CVRRENYGYTF
J gene: TRBJ1-2
D gene: .
V gene: TRBV30
clone size: .

CDR3 DNA: TGCGCCAGCAGCCAAGATTTAAGCAGGGGTTGGCAGCCCCAGCATTTT
CDR3 protein: CASSQDLSRGWQPQHF
J gene: TRBJ1-5
D gene: .
V gene: TRBV4-1
clone size: .

CDR3 DNA: TGCGCCAGCAGCTTACCTAGCGAAGAGCAGTACTTC
CDR3 protein: CASSLPSEEQYF
J gene: TRBJ2-7
D gene: .
V gene: TRBV5-1
clone size: .

CDR3 DNA: TGTGCCAGCAGCCAAGGGTTCAGCTCCTACAATGAGCAGTTCTTC
CDR3 protein: CASSQGFSSYNEQFF
J gene: TRBJ2-1
D gene: .
V gene: TRBV14
clone size: .

CDR3 DNA: TGTGCCTGGAGTAATAGTGCCGGTAGAAACACAGATACGCAGTATTTT
CDR3 protein: CAWSNSAGRNTDTQYF
J gene: TRBJ2-3
D gene: .
V gene: TRBV30
clone size: .

CDR3 DNA: TGCGCCAGCAGCCGTGGGGGGTTTGGCACAGATACGCAGTATTTT
CDR3 protein: CASSRGGFGTDTQYF
J gene: TRBJ2-3
D gene: .
V gene: TRBV5-1
clone size: .